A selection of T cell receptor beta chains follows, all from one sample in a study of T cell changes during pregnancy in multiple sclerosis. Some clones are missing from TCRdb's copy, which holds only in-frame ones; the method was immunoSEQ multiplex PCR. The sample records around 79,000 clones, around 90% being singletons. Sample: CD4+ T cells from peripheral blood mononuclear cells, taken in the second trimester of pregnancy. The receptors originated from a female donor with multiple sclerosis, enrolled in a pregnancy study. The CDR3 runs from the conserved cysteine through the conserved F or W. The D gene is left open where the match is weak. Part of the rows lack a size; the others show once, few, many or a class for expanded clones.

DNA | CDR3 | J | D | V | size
TGTGCCAGCAGCTCCGTATCAGGGGTAGGGACCTACGAGCAGTACTTC | CASSSVSGVGTYEQYF | TRBJ2-7 | - | TRBV7-9 | -
TGTGCCAGCTCATCCCCGGACAGGCGGAGCTCACCCCTCCACTTT | CASSSPDRRSSPLHF | TRBJ1-6 | TRBD1 | TRBV18 | -
TGTGCCAGTAGCCGAGGAACGGCTGGCAATCAGCCCCAGCATTTT | CASSRGTAGNQPQHF | TRBJ1-5 | - | TRBV19 | -
TGTGCCAGCAGCTTAAGGACTAGCGGGAGCCTAAAATACTACAATGAGCAGTTCTTC | CASSLRTSGSLKYYNEQFF | TRBJ2-1 | TRBD2 | TRBV7-2 | -
TGCGCCAGCAGCTTAGACTCAGGGGGTAACTATGGCTACACCTTC | CASSLDSGGNYGYTF | TRBJ1-2 | TRBD1 | TRBV5-1 | -
TGTGCCAGCGTCCCTCGACAGGTTCTTTATAATTCACCCCTCCACTTT | CASVPRQVLYNSPLHF | TRBJ1-6 | - | TRBV28 | once
TGTGCCAGCAGCCAAGGGGGTAGCGGGAGGGTTTTCACAGATACGCAGTATTTT | CASSQGGSGRVFTDTQYF | TRBJ2-3 | TRBD2 | TRBV4-2 | -
TGTGCCAGCAGCTCCGGGCTAGCGGTGAACACCGGGGAGCTGTTTTTT | CASSSGLAVNTGELFF | TRBJ2-2 | TRBD2 | TRBV7-6 | -
TGTGCCAGCAGTTACTCGAGGGGGAGGGCGGCTTCACCCCTCCACTTT | CASSYSRGRAASPLHF | TRBJ1-6 | - | TRBV6-5 | few
TGTGCCAGCAGCTCCCAGGGGGAAGAGACCCAGTACTTC | CASSSQGEETQYF | TRBJ2-5 | TRBD1 | TRBV5-4 | once
TGTGCCAGCAGCGTTGCCCGCGGCGGGGGAGCCAGTGGAGATACGCAGTATTTT | CASSVARGGGASGDTQYF | TRBJ2-3 | TRBD2 | TRBV9 | -
TGTGCCAGTAGCCCACGGACAGGGGGGTATAGCAATCAGCCCCAGCATTTT | CASSPRTGGYSNQPQHF | TRBJ1-5 | TRBD1 | TRBV19 | once
TGCGCCAGCAGCTCAAGGGGCTCAGAGATCTACGAGCAGTACTTC | CASSSRGSEIYEQYF | TRBJ2-7 | - | TRBV5-1 | -
TGTGCCAGTAGTTCCCGACTAGCGGGAGGAGGGGAGACCCAGTACTTC | CASSSRLAGGGETQYF | TRBJ2-5 | TRBD2 | TRBV6-5 | -
TGTGCCAGCAGCTTATCCACTGGGACAGGGGGCGGAAACACCATATATTTT | CASSLSTGTGGGNTIYF | TRBJ1-3 | TRBD1 | TRBV7-3 | -
TGTGCCAGCCAGGGGACCCAAGCGAACACAGATACGCAGTATTTT | CASQGTQANTDTQYF | TRBJ2-3 | - | TRBV6-5 | -
TGTGCCAGCAGCTTAGCGTCCAGGGGGCTATTTGGTGAAAAACTGTTTTTT | CASSLASRGLFGEKLFF | TRBJ1-4 | TRBD1 | TRBV7-8 | once
TGTGCCAGCAGCGTAGACGGGTGGGGCTACACCTTC | CASSVDGWGYTF | TRBJ1-2 | - | TRBV9 | once
TGTGCCAGCAGTTACTCGGACAGGCAAGACGAGCAGTACTTC | CASSYSDRQDEQYF | TRBJ2-7 | TRBD1 | TRBV6-6 | once
TGCGCCAGCAGTGGAATACAGGGGTATGAAGCTTTCTTT | CASSGIQGYEAFF | TRBJ1-1 | TRBD1 | TRBV5-1 | -
TGTGCCAGCAGCCCCCCGGGGGGAAACTCCTACAATGAGCAGTTCTTC | CASSPPGGNSYNEQFF | TRBJ2-1 | TRBD2 | TRBV9 | once
TGTGCCAGCACTCTGGGGTCGGCAGGGAACTATGGCTACACCTTC | CASTLGSAGNYGYTF | TRBJ1-2 | - | TRBV6-1 | -
TGTGCCAGCAGCTTACCGGGCTCTGGAAACACCATATATTTT | CASSLPGSGNTIYF | TRBJ1-3 | - | TRBV7-8 | -
TGTGCCAGCAGCTTGAAGGGACACTCCAAAAACACCATATATTTT | CASSLKGHSKNTIYF | TRBJ1-3 | - | TRBV5-6 | -
TGTGCCAGCAGTTTACCGGACAGGGCAAGACGTGGCTACACCTTC | CASSLPDRARRGYTF | TRBJ1-2 | TRBD1 | TRBV28 | -
TGCGCCAGCAGCCAACAGCCGGTCTCGACCTACGAGCAGTACTTC | CASSQQPVSTYEQYF | TRBJ2-7 | - | TRBV5-1 | -
TGTGCCAGCAGCCCCCTAGCGGCGTCGATGGGCACCGGGGAGCTGTTTTTT | CASSPLAASMGTGELFF | TRBJ2-2 | TRBD2 | TRBV7-2 | -
TGCGCCAGCAGCCTGACTAGCGGGAGATCTTACGAGCAGTACTTC | CASSLTSGRSYEQYF | TRBJ2-7 | TRBD2 | TRBV5-1 | -
TGTGCCAGCTCACCACCGGCCGGGATGAACACTGAAGCTTTCTTT | CASSPPAGMNTEAFF | TRBJ1-1 | - | TRBV18 | -
TGTGCCAGCAGTCCAGGGACTGAAGCTTTCTTT | CASSPGTEAFF | TRBJ1-1 | - | TRBV6-1 | -
TGCGCCAGCAGCCTTAGGACAGGGGGCCTCAACGAGCAGTACTTC | CASSLRTGGLNEQYF | TRBJ2-7 | TRBD1 | TRBV5-1 | -
TGTGCCAGCAGCCTAACCCGGACTAGGCGAGATACGCAGTATTTT | CASSLTRTRRDTQYF | TRBJ2-3 | TRBD2 | TRBV6-5 | -
TGCAGCGTTCCCGGGGGGGCGGGCTACAATGAGCAGTTCTTC | CSVPGGAGYNEQFF | TRBJ2-1 | TRBD2 | TRBV29-1 | -
TGCGCCAGCAGCCAAGATCGGACAGCAATATACACTGAAGCTTTCTTT | CASSQDRTAIYTEAFF | TRBJ1-1 | - | TRBV4-1 | -
TGTGCCAGCAGTTCTGGACAGGACTATGGCTACACCTTC | CASSSGQDYGYTF | TRBJ1-2 | TRBD1 | TRBV6-6 | -
TGTGCCAGCCGGGGACAGGCCCTGGATGGCTACACCTTC | CASRGQALDGYTF | TRBJ1-2 | TRBD1 | TRBV2 | few
TGTGCCAGCAGCGGGACAGGGAGGTCAGATACGCAGTATTTT | CASSGTGRSDTQYF | TRBJ2-3 | TRBD1 | TRBV6-1 | -
TGTGCCAGCAGTGCCTCTCACGGGACTACCTACGTAGAGCAGTACTTC | CASSASHGTTYVEQYF | TRBJ2-7 | TRBD2 | TRBV28 | -
TGTGCCAGCAGCCCGGTTCCCCGAACCTCCTACAATGAGCAGTTCTTC | CASSPVPRTSYNEQFF | TRBJ2-1 | - | TRBV7-8 | -
TGTGCCAGCAGTGAGACGGGACAGGGCCCTGCAACTAATGAAAAACTGTTTTTT | CASSETGQGPATNEKLFF | TRBJ1-4 | TRBD1 | TRBV6-4 | -
TGCGCCAGCAGCTTGGAATCGACAGTGAACACTGAAGCTTTCTTT | CASSLESTVNTEAFF | TRBJ1-1 | - | TRBV5-1 | few
TGCGCCAGCAGCTCCGGGACAGGCTACAATGAGCAGTTCTTC | CASSSGTGYNEQFF | TRBJ2-1 | TRBD1 | TRBV5-1 | -
TGTGCCAGCAGCCCGACAGGGGTGGTAAACATTCAGTACTTC | CASSPTGVVNIQYF | TRBJ2-4 | TRBD1 | TRBV28 | -
TGTGCCAGCAGTGAAGCCGGGACAGGTCATAATTCACCCCTCCACTTT | CASSEAGTGHNSPLHF | TRBJ1-6 | TRBD1 | TRBV6-1 | -
TGTGCCAGCAGCTACCCTAGCGGGAGCGACAATGAGCAGTTCTTC | CASSYPSGSDNEQFF | TRBJ2-1 | TRBD2 | TRBV5-4 | once
TGTGCCAGCAGTTTCGGACAGGGGGTCGCTGAAGCTTTCTTT | CASSFGQGVAEAFF | TRBJ1-1 | TRBD1 | TRBV28 | once
TGTGCCAGTAGTATCAAGGGGTTGACAGGGGCCAATGAGCAGTTCTTC | CASSIKGLTGANEQFF | TRBJ2-1 | TRBD1 | TRBV19 | -
TGTGCCAGCAGTTTAGACAGGAGCTCCTACGAGCAGTACTTC | CASSLDRSSYEQYF | TRBJ2-7 | - | TRBV6-5 | -
TGTGCCACCAGCAGAGATCGGGCGGGGCGCGGCACTGAAGCTTTCTTT | CATSRDRAGRGTEAFF | TRBJ1-1 | - | TRBV15 | -
TGTGCCAGCAGCTTAGGCCCCCGCCACCAGCGGGGGGGGGCGGAGACCCAGTACTTC | CASSLGPRHQRGGAETQYF | TRBJ2-5 | TRBD2 | TRBV7-3 | -
TGTGCCAGCAGCCAAGGGACAGGGGGCACCGGGGAGCTGTTTTTT | CASSQGTGGTGELFF | TRBJ2-2 | TRBD1 | TRBV7-3 | -
TGTGCCACCAGCAGAGATTGGGACAGGGGCTACTCCTACGAGCAGTACTTC | CATSRDWDRGYSYEQYF | TRBJ2-7 | TRBD1 | TRBV15 | -